The 6 T cell receptor beta chains presented below share a single source sample, sequenced in a study of blood T cell repertoires in COVID-19. Repertoires were generated with immunoSEQ multiplex PCR, while TCRdb's copy carries only in-frame clones and drops some. Among 150,000 or so clones listed, around 88% were seen once. Sequencing was carried out using peripheral blood. Source of these receptors: a woman aged 55-75 years with acute or convalescent COVID-19.

This chain connects TRBV5-5 to TRBJ1-2; 7 bases are a match to TRBD1. CDR1 and CDR2 from the germline V gene are SGHKS and YYEKEE (reference sequence). This CDR3 comprises 13 residues. J was trimmed by 6 bases and V by 4 bases; bases with no gene match: 6. CDR3 in DNA: TGTGCCAGCAGCCCGGTAGGGGGCCATGGCTACACCTTC. The encoded protein is CASSPVGGHGYTF.

The rearrangement joins TRBV9 to TRBJ2-2; no firm D call. Trimming shortened V by 1 base and J by 4 bases, and 8 bases separated the two germline ends. This CDR3 spans 14 amino acids. Germline V gene data show CDR1 as SGDLS and CDR2 as YYNGEE. The CDR3 sequence is CASSVTLGTGELFF. DNA for the CDR3: TGTGCCAGCAGCGTAACCCTCGGCACCGGGGAGCTGTTTTTT. Full variable domain (remainder filled in from reference TRBV9 and TRBJ2-2): DSGVTQTPKHLITATGQRVTLRCSPRSGDLSVYWYQQSLDQGLQFLIQYYNGEERAKGNILERFSAQQFPDLHSELNLSSLELGDSALYFCASSVTLGTGELFFGEGSRLTVL.

The chain couples TRBV5-4 to TRBJ2-3; TRBD2 might be the D (5 bases). Germline V gene data show CDR1 as SGHNT and CDR2 as YYREEE (reference sequence). Trimming cost V 4 bases and J 2 bases, with 11 bases left between them. The CDR3 is 14 residues long. In nucleotides, the CDR3 is TGTGCCAGCAGCCCTAGCTATGTCACAGATACGCAGTATTTT. Translating it yields CASSPSYVTDTQYF.

The chain employs TRBV10-3 and TRBJ1-1, with D maybe TRBD1 (5 bases). Germline CDR1 and CDR2: ENHRY and SYGVKD. Trimming shortened V by 3 bases and J by 0 bases, and 5 bases separated the two germline ends. The CDR3 runs to 13 residues. In DNA, the CDR3 is TGTGCCATCAGTGACAGGGTGAACACTGAAGCTTTCTTT. It codes for CAISDRVNTEAFF.

CDR3 in amino acids: CASSSTGLGGGQPQHF. DNA of the CDR3: TGCGCCAGCAGCTCTACAGGTTTGGGGGGGGGTCAGCCCCAGCATTTT. The J gene is TRBJ1-5, the V gene TRBV5-1, with a possible D match to TRBD1 (5 bases). The ends were cut back, 3 bases at V and 6 bases at J, with 19 bases in the middle. This CDR3 is 16 amino acids long. Germline CDR1 and CDR2: SGHRS and YFSETQ. Full variable domain (outside the CDR3, taken from reference TRBV5-1 and TRBJ1-5): KAGVTQTPRYLIKTRGQQVTLSCSPISGHRSVSWYQQTPGQGLQFLFEYFSETQRNKGNFPGRFSGRQFSNSRSEMNVSTLELGDSALYLCASSSTGLGGGQPQHFGDGTRLSIL.

The chain combines TRBV11-2 with TRBJ1-2, with D unresolved. The length of the CDR3 is 13 residues. V gave up 5 bases and J gave up 1 base, with 8 bases separating them. Germline V CDR1 and CDR2: SGHAT, FQNNGV. The CDR3 DNA sequence: TGTGCCAGCAGCCCAACAGTTAACTATGGCTACACCTTC. It is translated as CASSPTVNYGYTF. Drawing the rest from reference TRBV11-2 and TRBJ1-2, the complete variable domain is EAGVAQSPRYKIIEKRQSVAFWCNPISGHATLYWYQQILGQGPKLLIQFQNNGVVDDSQLPKDRFSAERLKGVDSTLKIQPAKLEDSAVYLCASSPTVNYGYTFGSGTRLTVV.